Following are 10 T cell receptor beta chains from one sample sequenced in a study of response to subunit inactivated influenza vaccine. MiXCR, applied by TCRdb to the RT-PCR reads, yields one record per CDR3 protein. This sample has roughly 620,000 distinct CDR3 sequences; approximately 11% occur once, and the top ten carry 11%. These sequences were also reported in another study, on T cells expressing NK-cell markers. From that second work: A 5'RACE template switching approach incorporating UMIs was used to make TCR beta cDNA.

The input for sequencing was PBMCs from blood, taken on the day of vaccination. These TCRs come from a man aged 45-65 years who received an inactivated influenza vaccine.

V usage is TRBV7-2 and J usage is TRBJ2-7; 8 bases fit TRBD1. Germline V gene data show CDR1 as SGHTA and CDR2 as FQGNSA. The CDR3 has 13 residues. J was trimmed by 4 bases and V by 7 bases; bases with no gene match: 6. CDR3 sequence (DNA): TGTGCCAGCAACCCAGGGGGCGCGTACGAGCAGTACTTC. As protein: CASNPGGAYEQYF.

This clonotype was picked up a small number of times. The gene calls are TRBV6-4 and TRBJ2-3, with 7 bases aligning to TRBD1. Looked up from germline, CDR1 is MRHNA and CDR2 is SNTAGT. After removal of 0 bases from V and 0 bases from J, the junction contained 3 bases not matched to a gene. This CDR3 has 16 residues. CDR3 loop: CASSDSGGSSTDTQYF. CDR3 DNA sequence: TGTGCCAGCAGTGACTCAGGGGGCAGTAGCACAGATACGCAGTATTTT.

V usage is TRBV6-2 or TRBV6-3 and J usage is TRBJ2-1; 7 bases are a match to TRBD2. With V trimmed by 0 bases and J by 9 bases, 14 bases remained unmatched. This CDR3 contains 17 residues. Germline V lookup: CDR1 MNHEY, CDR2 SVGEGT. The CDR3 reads CASSYSSGRPIHGEQFF. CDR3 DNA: TGTGCCAGCAGTTACTCTTCCGGGAGGCCCATACACGGTGAGCAGTTCTTC.

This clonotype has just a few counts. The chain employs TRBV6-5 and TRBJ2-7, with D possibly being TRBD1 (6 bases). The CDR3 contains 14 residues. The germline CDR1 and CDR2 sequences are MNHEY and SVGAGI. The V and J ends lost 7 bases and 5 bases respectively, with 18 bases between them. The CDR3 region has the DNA TGTGCCAGCACTTTTATCGGGACATACAACGAGCAGTACTTC. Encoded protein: CASTFIGTYNEQYF.

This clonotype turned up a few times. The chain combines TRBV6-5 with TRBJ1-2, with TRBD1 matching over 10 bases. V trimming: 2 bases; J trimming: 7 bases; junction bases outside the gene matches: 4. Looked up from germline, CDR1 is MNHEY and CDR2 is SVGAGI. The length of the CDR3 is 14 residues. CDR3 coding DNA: TGTGCCAGCAGTTACACGGGACAGGGGTCTGGCTACACCTTC. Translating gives CASSYTGQGSGYTF.

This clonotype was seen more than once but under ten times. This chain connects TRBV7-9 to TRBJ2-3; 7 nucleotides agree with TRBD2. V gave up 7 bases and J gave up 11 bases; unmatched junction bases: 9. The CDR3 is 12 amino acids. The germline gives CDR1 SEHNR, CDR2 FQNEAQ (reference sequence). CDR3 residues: CASTHGTGGQYF. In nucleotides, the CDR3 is TGTGCCAGCACCCATGGGACGGGGGGGCAGTATTTT.

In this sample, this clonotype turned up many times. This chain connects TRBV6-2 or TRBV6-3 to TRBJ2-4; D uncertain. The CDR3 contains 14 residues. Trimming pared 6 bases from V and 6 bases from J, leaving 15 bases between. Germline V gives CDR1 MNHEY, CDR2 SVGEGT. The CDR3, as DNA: TGTGCCAGCAGACGAACTGGATGGGGAAACATTCAGTACTTC. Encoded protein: CASRRTGWGNIQYF.

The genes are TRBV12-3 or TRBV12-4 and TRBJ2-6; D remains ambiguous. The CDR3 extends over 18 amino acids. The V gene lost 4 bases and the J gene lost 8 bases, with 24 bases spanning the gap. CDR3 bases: TGTGCCAGCAGTTCCCAATACCTCCCCATGCAGGTGTCCAACGTCCTGACTTTC. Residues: CASSSQYLPMQVSNVLTF.

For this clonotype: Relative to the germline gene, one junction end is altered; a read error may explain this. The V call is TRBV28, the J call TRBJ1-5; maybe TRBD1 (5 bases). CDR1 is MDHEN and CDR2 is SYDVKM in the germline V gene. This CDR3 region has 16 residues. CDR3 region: CASSFVPGHSNQLQHF. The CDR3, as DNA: TGTGCCAGCAGTTTCGTCCCAGGGCATAGCAATCAGCTCCAGCATTTT.

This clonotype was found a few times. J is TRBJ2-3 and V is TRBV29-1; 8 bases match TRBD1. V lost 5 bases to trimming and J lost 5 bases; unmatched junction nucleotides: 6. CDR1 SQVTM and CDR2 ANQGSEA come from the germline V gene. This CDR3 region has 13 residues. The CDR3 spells CSVIETGGDTQYF. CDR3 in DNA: TGCAGCGTTATCGAAACAGGGGGAGATACGCAGTATTTT.